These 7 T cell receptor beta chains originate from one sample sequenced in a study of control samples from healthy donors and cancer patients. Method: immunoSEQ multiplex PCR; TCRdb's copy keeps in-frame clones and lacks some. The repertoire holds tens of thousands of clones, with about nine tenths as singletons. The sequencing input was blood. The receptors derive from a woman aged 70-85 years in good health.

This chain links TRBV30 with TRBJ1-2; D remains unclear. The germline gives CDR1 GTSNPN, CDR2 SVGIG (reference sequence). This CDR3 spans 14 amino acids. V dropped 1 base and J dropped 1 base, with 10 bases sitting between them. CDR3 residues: CAWSGASLNYGYTF. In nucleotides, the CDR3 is TGTGCCTGGAGTGGGGCCAGCCTTAACTATGGCTACACCTTC.

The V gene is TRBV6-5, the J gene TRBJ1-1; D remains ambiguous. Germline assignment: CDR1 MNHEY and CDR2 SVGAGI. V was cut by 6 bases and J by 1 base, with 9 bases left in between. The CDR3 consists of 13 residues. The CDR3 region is CASSHPGNTEAFF. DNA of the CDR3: TGTGCCAGCAGCCACCCCGGGAACACTGAAGCTTTCTTT.

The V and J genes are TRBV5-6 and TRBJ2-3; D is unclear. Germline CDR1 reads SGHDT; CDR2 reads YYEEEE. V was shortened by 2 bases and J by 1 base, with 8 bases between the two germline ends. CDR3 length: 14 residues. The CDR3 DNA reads TGTGCCAGCAGCTTCGTAGGAGGCACAGATACGCAGTATTTT. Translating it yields CASSFVGGTDTQYF. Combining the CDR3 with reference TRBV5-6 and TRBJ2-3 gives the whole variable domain DAGVTQSPTHLIKTRGQQVTLRCSPKSGHDTVSWYQQALGQGPQFIFQYYEEEERQRGNFPDRFSGHQFPNYSSELNVNALLLGDSALYLCASSFVGGTDTQYFGPGTRLTVL.

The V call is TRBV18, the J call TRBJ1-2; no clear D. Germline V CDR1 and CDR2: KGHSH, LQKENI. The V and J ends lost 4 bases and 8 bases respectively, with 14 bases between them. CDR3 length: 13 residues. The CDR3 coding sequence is TGTGCCAGCTCACATCCTACAGTGGGCGGCTACACCTTC. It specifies CASSHPTVGGYTF.

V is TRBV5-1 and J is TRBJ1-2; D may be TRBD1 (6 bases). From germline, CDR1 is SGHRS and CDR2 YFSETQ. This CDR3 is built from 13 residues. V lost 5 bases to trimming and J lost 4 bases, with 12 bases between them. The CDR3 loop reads CASRGGHSYGYTF. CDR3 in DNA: TGCGCCAGCAGGGGGGGACATTCCTATGGCTACACCTTC. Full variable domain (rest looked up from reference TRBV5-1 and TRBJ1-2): KAGVTQTPRYLIKTRGQQVTLSCSPISGHRSVSWYQQTPGQGLQFLFEYFSETQRNKGNFPGRFSGRQFSNSRSEMNVSTLELGDSALYLCASRGGHSYGYTFGSGTRLTVV.

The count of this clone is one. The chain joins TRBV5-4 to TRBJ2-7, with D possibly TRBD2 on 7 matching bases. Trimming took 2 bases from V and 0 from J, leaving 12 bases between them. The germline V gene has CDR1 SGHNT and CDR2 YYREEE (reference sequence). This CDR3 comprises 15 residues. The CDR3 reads CASSLGGGFSYEQYF. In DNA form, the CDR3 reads TGTGCCAGCAGCTTAGGCGGGGGCTTCTCCTACGAGCAGTACTTC.

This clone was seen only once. The CDR3 coding sequence is TGTGCCAGCAGCCGGTCGGCCGGGCTTGAGACCCAGTACTTC. Amino acids: CASSRSAGLETQYF. J is TRBJ2-5 and V is TRBV11-2, with unresolved D. V lost 5 bases, J lost 5 bases, and 15 bases lay in between. CDR3 length: 14 residues. The V gene's germline CDR1 is SGHAT and CDR2 FQNNGV.